The 26 T cell receptor beta chains presented below share a single source sample, sequenced in a study of CD8 T cells in ankylosing spondylitis. TCRdb reprocessed the 5' RACE reads via MiXCR and lists one record per CDR3 protein. The sample contains more than 150,000 distinct CDR3 sequences, about 9.9% of which appear only once. The material sequenced was blood, either unsorted or a sorted T cell fraction (not recorded which). The receptors derive from a male donor with ankylosing spondylitis or in good health (not recorded which).

This clonotype was seen at least ten times. This chain connects TRBV5-1 to TRBJ2-7; D gene unclear. The CDR3 has 15 amino acids. Germline V gives CDR1 SGHRS, CDR2 YFSETQ. The V and J ends lost 0 bases and 5 bases respectively, with 15 bases between them. CDR3: CASSLAGPKVNEQYF. The DNA for the CDR3 is TGCGCCAGCAGCTTGGCCGGGCCCAAAGTTAACGAGCAGTACTTC. Full variable domain (rest looked up from reference TRBV5-1 and TRBJ2-7): KAGVTQTPRYLIKTRGQQVTLSCSPISGHRSVSWYQQTPGQGLQFLFEYFSETQRNKGNFPGRFSGRQFSNSRSEMNVSTLELGDSALYLCASSLAGPKVNEQYFGPGTRLTVT.

The genes are TRBV12-3 or TRBV12-4 and TRBJ2-1, with D unresolved. The ends were cut back, 5 bases at V and 2 bases at J, with 16 bases in the middle. The CDR3 extends over 16 amino acids. The CDR3 DNA sequence: TGTGCCAGCAGTGTCCTAACGGGCCCTACCTACAATGAGCAGTTCTTC. Amino acid sequence: CASSVLTGPTYNEQFF.

This clonotype turned up a few times. CDR3 in amino acids: CASSPPGTVGDTQYF. The CDR3 nucleotides are TGTGCCAGCAGTCCCCCCGGGACTGTGGGAGATACGCAGTATTTT. This sequence joins TRBV12-3 or TRBV12-4 and TRBJ2-3; D might be TRBD2 (6 bases). Trimming removed 5 bases at V and 5 bases at J, with 17 bases between. The CDR3 has 15 residues.

Many counts were recorded for this clonotype. This chain uses TRBV15 with TRBJ2-5; D is undetermined. This CDR3 region has 11 residues. The V and J ends lost 1 base and 4 bases respectively, with 1 base between them. Germline V CDR1 and CDR2: LNHNV, YYDKDF (reference sequence). The CDR3 loop is CATSRVETQYF. CDR3 nucleotides: TGTGCCACCAGCAGAGTAGAGACCCAGTACTTC. Together with reference TRBV15 and TRBJ2-5, the CDR3 gives the full variable domain: DAMVIQNPRYQVTQFGKPVTLSCSQTLNHNVMYWYQQKSSQAPKLLFHYYDKDFNNEADTPDNFQSRRPNTSFCFLDIRSPGLGDTAMYLCATSRVETQYFGPGTRLLVL.

This clonotype came up many times. V usage is TRBV5-1 and J usage is TRBJ1-1; D gene uncertain. In germline, CDR1 is SGHRS, CDR2 YFSETQ. There are 15 residues in the CDR3. With 4 bases removed from V and 3 bases from J, the gap between germline ends came to 16 bases. The CDR3 loop is CASSPEPYKYTEAFF. For the CDR3, the DNA is TGCGCCAGCAGCCCGGAGCCTTACAAGTACACTGAAGCTTTCTTT.

At least ten counts were recorded for this clonotype. This chain connects TRBV5-1 to TRBJ2-7; TRBD1 or TRBD2 may be the D gene (5 bases each). CDR1 is SGHRS, CDR2 YFSETQ, per germline. V was clipped by 1 base and J by 3 bases, with 26 bases between them. The CDR3 is made up of 19 amino acids. CDR3 in amino acids: CASSLPRRDGSPVHYEQYF. The CDR3 DNA reads as TGCGCCAGCAGCTTGCCGCGCAGGGACGGCTCCCCCGTGCACTACGAGCAGTACTTC.

This clonotype was detected many times. The V and J genes are TRBV6-5 and TRBJ2-5; 7 positions agree with TRBD1. Trimming at V came to 0 bases and at J to 5 bases, leaving 12 bases not matched to a gene. Germline lookup yields CDR1 MNHEY and CDR2 SVGAGI. This CDR3 comprises 17 residues. The CDR3 here is CASSYSRKQGRVETQYF. CDR3 bases: TGTGCCAGCAGTTACTCCCGTAAACAGGGGCGGGTTGAGACCCAGTACTTC.

The rearrangement links TRBV6-5 to TRBJ2-3; TRBD1 aligns across 8 bases. Germline assignment: CDR1 MNHEY and CDR2 SVGAGI. This CDR3 contains 19 residues. The junction had 11 bases not matched to a gene; V was cut back by 0 bases and J by 0 bases. CDR3 DNA: TGTGCCAGCAGTTACTCCCGATCTCCAGGGGGCGTCAGCACAGATACGCAGTATTTT. It specifies CASSYSRSPGGVSTDTQYF.

This clonotype has at least ten counts. The chain has TRBV3-1 and TRBJ2-1; perhaps D is TRBD1 or TRBD2 (5 bases each). V was clipped by 0 bases and J by 8 bases, with 14 bases between them. This CDR3 has 15 amino acids. Germline assignment: CDR1 LGHDT and CDR2 YNNKEL (reference sequence). CDR3 bases: TGTGCCAGCAGCCAAGATCGAGTCCTGGGGGATGAGCAGTTCTTC. Its translation is CASSQDRVLGDEQFF.

This clonotype showed up just a few times. The chain uses TRBV7-9 and TRBJ1-2; D remains unclear. This CDR3 has 16 residues. The germline gives CDR1 SEHNR, CDR2 FQNEAQ (reference sequence). V lost 3 bases, J lost 2 bases, and 16 bases lay in between. The CDR3: CASSFPGRDPNYGYTF. CDR3 bases: TGTGCCAGCAGCTTTCCGGGAAGGGATCCCAACTATGGCTACACCTTC.

This clonotype was picked up many times. The V gene is TRBV28, the J gene TRBJ2-2, with no clear D. Trimming pared 5 bases from V and 9 bases from J, leaving 10 bases between. Per the germline V gene, CDR1 is MDHEN and CDR2 is SYDVKM. The CDR3 loop spans 12 amino acids. In DNA form, the CDR3 reads TGTGCCAGCAGTGCTAATCTCAGGGAGCTGTTTTTT. Translated, it gives CASSANLRELFF.

This clonotype occurred many times. The chain has TRBV29-1 and TRBJ2-1, with a weak D call TRBD2 (5 bases). The length of the CDR3 is 12 residues. CDR1 SQVTM and CDR2 ANQGSEA come from the germline V gene. Trimming left V 5 bases short and J 6 bases short, with 11 bases between. CDR3 region: CSVNPRGNEQFF. CDR3 DNA sequence: TGCAGCGTTAATCCCCGGGGCAATGAGCAGTTCTTC.

This clonotype was observed a handful of times. The V gene is TRBV6-6, the J gene TRBJ2-5; D might be TRBD1 (6 bases). V dropped 1 base and J dropped 5 bases, with 11 bases sitting between them. The CDR3 has 14 residues. Germline CDR1 and CDR2: MNHNY and SVGAGI (reference sequence). The DNA for the CDR3 is TGTGCCAGCAGTTACTTGGAGCAGGGGGAGACCCAGTACTTC. It is translated as CASSYLEQGETQYF.

This clonotype was picked up many times. The chain links TRBV20-1 to TRBJ2-1, with 11 bases that match TRBD2. Per the germline V gene, CDR1 is DFQATT and CDR2 is SNEGSKA (reference sequence). CDR3 length equals 18 residues. Losses at the gene ends were 1 base for V and 9 bases for J; bases not matched to a gene: 17. CDR3 region: CSARARGPSGRILGEQFF. The CDR3 DNA is TGCAGTGCTAGAGCCAGGGGGCCTAGCGGGAGGATCCTTGGTGAGCAGTTCTTC.

This clonotype occurred a few times. The J gene is TRBJ2-2, the V gene TRBV5-1; TRBD1 matches at 8 bases. The CDR3 is made up of 15 amino acids. Germline V gene sequence: CDR1 SGHRS, CDR2 YFSETQ. V was pared by 4 bases and J by 1 base, with 3 bases of the junction left unmatched. CDR3 bases: TGCGCCAGCAGCCCAGGGGGCAGGAACACCGGGGAGCTGTTTTTT. Amino acids: CASSPGGRNTGELFF.

This clonotype showed up many times. The rearrangement links TRBV6-6 to TRBJ2-7; 9 bases line up with TRBD1. The CDR3 has 12 residues. J gave up 3 bases and V 7 bases, and 1 base lay outside the gene matches. The germline gives CDR1 MNHNY, CDR2 SVGAGI (reference sequence). The CDR3 reads CASMDRGYEQYF. DNA for the CDR3: TGTGCCAGCATGGACAGGGGCTACGAGCAGTACTTC.

This chain links TRBV18 with TRBJ2-1, with a weak D call TRBD2 (5 bases). The CDR3 runs 14 residues. Germline CDR1 KGHSH, CDR2 LQKENI. The germline V and J ends were trimmed by 2 bases and 5 bases, with 10 bases remaining between them. The CDR3 DNA sequence: TGTGCCAGCTCACCAGATTCCGGGAACAATGAGCAGTTCTTC. Protein product: CASSPDSGNNEQFF.

This clonotype was counted once. This could be a read error, since a much larger clone is one nucleotide away. The DNA for the CDR3 is TGCAGTGTCCCACTAGCGGGAGGGCCAGGGGCCAATGAGCAGTTCTTC. Its translation is CSVPLAGGPGANEQFF. This sequence joins TRBV20-1 and TRBJ2-1; 13 bases align to TRBD2. The trim removed 7 bases at V and 6 bases at J, leaving 12 bases unmatched. This CDR3 region has 16 residues. Germline V gives CDR1 DFQATT, CDR2 SNEGSKA (reference sequence).

The genes are TRBV29-1 and TRBJ2-7; no reliable D call. The CDR3 is 12 residues long. Germline V lookup: CDR1 SQVTM, CDR2 ANQGSEA. The V and J ends lost 4 bases and 6 bases respectively, with 13 bases between them. CDR3 coding DNA: TGCAGCGTTGGAGACGGGCTCCCCGAGCAGTACTTC. This translates into CSVGDGLPEQYF.

This clonotype was observed at least ten times. The J gene is TRBJ2-7, the V gene TRBV5-1; D is perhaps TRBD2 (5 bases). The germline V gene has CDR1 SGHRS and CDR2 YFSETQ. The CDR3 sequence is 14 residues long. The V and J ends lost 1 base and 6 bases respectively, with 14 bases between them. CDR3 DNA: TGCGCCAGCAGCTTGTTCACCGGGAAAGGCGAGCAGTACTTC. It translates to CASSLFTGKGEQYF.

This clonotype showed up many times. The gene calls are TRBV15 and TRBJ1-5; TRBD1 matches 9 bases. CDR3 length: 15 residues. With V trimmed by 8 bases and J by 3 bases, 8 bases remained unmatched. Germline V gene lookup returns CDR1 LNHNV and CDR2 YYDKDF (reference sequence). Here the CDR3 reads CATDLGQGNNQPQHF. Written as DNA, the CDR3 is TGTGCCACCGATCTTGGACAGGGGAACAATCAGCCCCAGCATTTT.

This clonotype appeared many times. The chain has TRBV6-1 and TRBJ1-5; D is undetermined. The V end was cut by 0 bases, the J end by 3 bases, with 6 bases between. This CDR3 has 14 residues. Per the germline V gene, CDR1 is MNHNS and CDR2 is SASEGT. CDR3 coding DNA: TGTGCCAGCAGTGAAGCATACCTCAATCAGCCCCAGCATTTT. Amino acids: CASSEAYLNQPQHF.

The sample holds many counts of this clonotype. The V and J genes are TRBV5-1 and TRBJ1-3; the D gene is possibly TRBD1 (6 bases). The CDR3 extends over 18 amino acids. Trimming removed 1 base at V and 5 bases at J, with 22 bases between. Looked up from germline, CDR1 is SGHRS and CDR2 is YFSETQ. The CDR3 spells CASSLMTGSAGSRNTIYF. The DNA for the CDR3 is TGCGCCAGCAGCTTGATGACAGGTTCGGCGGGATCGAGAAACACCATATATTTT.

This clonotype was recorded at least ten times. The chain combines TRBV10-3 with TRBJ2-1; 8 bases are shared with TRBD1. Losses at the gene ends were 6 bases for V and 6 bases for J; bases not matched to a gene: 10. The CDR3 runs 15 residues. CDR1 ENHRY and CDR2 SYGVKD come from the germline V gene. The CDR3 region is CAIRADRELFNEQFF. Here the CDR3 DNA reads TGTGCCATCAGGGCGGACAGGGAATTGTTCAATGAGCAGTTCTTC.

This clonotype was seen repeatedly, ten times or more. The chain joins TRBV20-1 to TRBJ2-5; D gene ambiguous. The CDR3 is made up of 13 amino acids. V lost 5 bases and J lost 2, with 12 bases in between. From germline, CDR1 is DFQATT and CDR2 SNEGSKA (reference sequence). The CDR3 bases are TGCAGTGCTGGAGCCGGGTTACAAGAGACCCAGTACTTC. This encodes CSAGAGLQETQYF.

With regard to this clonotype: It may be a read error: a sequence one base away is much more abundant. The chain joins TRBV5-6 to TRBJ1-1; D gene uncertain. This CDR3 has 13 residues. The germline V gene has CDR1 SGHDT and CDR2 YYEEEE. V lost 9 bases and J lost 3, with 15 bases in between. The DNA of the CDR3 is TGTGCCAACAGTTTACAACGGGACACTGAAGCTTTCTTT. Translating gives CANSLQRDTEAFF.